The clone carrying this TCR beta chain was seen once. Germline-derived CDR1 and CDR2 are SNHLY and FYNNEI. The CDR3 runs to 15 residues. The V gene lost 5 bases and the J gene lost 0 bases, with 10 bases spanning the gap. The data derive from a study of T cell responses to AZD1222 COVID-19 vaccine. Using immunoSEQ multiplex PCR, the repertoire was profiled, and TCRdb retains in-frame clones only, with some absent. Found here are around 160,000 clones, 80% to 85% of them singletons; the top ten hold around 4.1%. This material consisted of peripheral blood, taken on day 0 of MenACWY control vaccination. This TCR was recovered from an adult in good health. This chain connects TRBV2 to TRBJ2-2; weak D call: TRBD1 (5 bases). In DNA, the CDR3 is TGTGCCAGCAGTAGACAGATCGCGAACACCGGGGAGCTGTTTTTT. Protein sequence: CASSRQIANTGELFF.